This T cell receptor (beta chain) derives from a study of tumor and adjacent non-tumor tissue in lung cancer. About the study: The cohort had about a dozen adenocarcinoma, a couple of squamous cell and 1 small cell patients. Patients were aged about 30 to 76, about 10 men and roughly 5 women, stage I to III. Study conclusions and caveats: Tumor repertoires had a smaller top 100 clone share than normal lung. Tumor tissue had significantly higher TCR diversity than normal lung.

The template was RNA from unsorted bulk tissue. The library came from three nested PCR rounds adapted from ARM-PCR protocols. TCRdb used MiXCR to reprocess the multiplex PCR reads, holding one entry per CDR3 protein. This sample has roughly 200,000 distinct CDR3 sequences, with 71% found just once. Remarks on this clonotype: Its specificity is unknown.

The specimen was lung tumor tissue. This receptor was taken from a man aged 60 to 69 with non-small cell lung cancer.

The CDR3 sequence is CASSYQGTKNIQYF. The CDR3 bases are TGTGCCAGCAGTTACCAGGGAACCAAAAACATTCAGTACTTC. This chain connects TRBV12-3 or TRBV12-4 to TRBJ2-4, with D maybe TRBD1 (5 bases). Trimming left V 4 bases short and J 2 bases short, with 9 bases between. The CDR3 is made up of 14 amino acids.